This TCR beta chain was observed in a study of T-cell memory formation after mild COVID-19. Study-wide context: TCR clusters mostly belonged to single donors.

About this clonotype itself: Its antigen remains unknown.

The CDR3 contains 16 residues. Germline CDR1 is MGHRA and CDR2 is YSYEKL. Trimming took 1 base from V and 6 from J; bases not matched to a gene: 12. Study-wide findings and caveats: The study detected some responding clones in pre-infection memory, suggesting cross-reactive memory joined. Clones contracting across day 15 to 85 had a balanced CD4/CD8 profile; later expanding clones leaned CD4+.

TCR alpha and TCR beta cDNA libraries carrying sample barcodes and UMIs were produced by 5'RACE using constant-segment primers. TCRdb re-derived calls from the 5' RACE reads in MiXCR, one entry per CDR3 protein. The repertoire holds some 82,000 distinct CDR3 sequences, with roughly 12% as singletons. This chain uses TRBV4-1 with TRBJ2-7, with 7 bases aligning to TRBD2. Sample: PBMCs or a T cell subset sorted from them (not recorded which). The sequence came from a man younger than 35 who had mild COVID-19 (a few samples of this study predate the infection). Cell type and time point are not known. This chain's CDR3 is CASSQGMGAGPSEQYF. The CDR3 bases are TGCGCCAGCAGCCAAGGGATGGGAGCGGGGCCCTCCGAGCAGTACTTC.